The present T cell receptor (beta chain) was sequenced within a study of T cell responses to AZD1222 COVID-19 vaccine. Germline CDR1 is MNHEY and CDR2 is SVGAGI. This CDR3 is built from 14 residues. With 3 bases removed from V and 4 bases from J, the gap between germline ends came to 12 bases. Clones were read by immunoSEQ multiplex PCR, and TCRdb kept only the in-frame ones, dropping some. This table has roughly 77,000 clones, roughly 90% appearing once. The origin of this receptor is an adult who received the AZD1222 COVID-19 vaccine. The J gene is TRBJ1-1, the V gene TRBV6-5; D gene ambiguous. This specimen was peripheral blood, taken 28 days after the second AZD1222 dose. Here the CDR3 reads CASSYRARGTEAFF. CDR3 in DNA: TGTGCCAGCAGTTATCGGGCACGAGGCACTGAAGCTTTCTTT.